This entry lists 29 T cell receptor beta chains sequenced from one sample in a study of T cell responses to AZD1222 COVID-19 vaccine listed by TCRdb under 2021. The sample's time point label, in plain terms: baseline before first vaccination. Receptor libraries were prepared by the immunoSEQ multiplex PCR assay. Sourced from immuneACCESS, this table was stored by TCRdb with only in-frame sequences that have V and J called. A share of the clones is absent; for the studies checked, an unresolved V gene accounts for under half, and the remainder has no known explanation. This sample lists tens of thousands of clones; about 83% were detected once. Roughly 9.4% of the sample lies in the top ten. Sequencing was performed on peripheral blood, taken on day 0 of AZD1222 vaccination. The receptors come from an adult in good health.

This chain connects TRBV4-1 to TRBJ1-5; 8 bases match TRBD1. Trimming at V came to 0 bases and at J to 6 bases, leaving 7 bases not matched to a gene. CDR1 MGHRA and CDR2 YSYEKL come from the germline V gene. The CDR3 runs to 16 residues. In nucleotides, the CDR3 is TGCGCCAGCAGCCAAGAGGTCGACAGGGGAGGTCAGCCCCAGCATTTT. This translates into CASSQEVDRGGQPQHF.

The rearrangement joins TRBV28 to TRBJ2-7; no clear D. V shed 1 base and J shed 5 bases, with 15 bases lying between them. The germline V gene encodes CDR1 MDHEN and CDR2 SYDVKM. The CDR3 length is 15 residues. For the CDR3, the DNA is TGTGCCAGCAGTTTATCTGACGAAGGGCAGGACGAGCAGTACTTC. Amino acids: CASSLSDEGQDEQYF.

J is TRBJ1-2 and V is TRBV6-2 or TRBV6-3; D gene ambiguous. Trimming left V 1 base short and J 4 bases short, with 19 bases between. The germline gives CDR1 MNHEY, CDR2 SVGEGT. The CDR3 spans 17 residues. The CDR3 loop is CASSYLFESSPSYGYTF. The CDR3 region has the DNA TGTGCCAGCAGTTACTTGTTCGAGAGCTCCCCCAGCTATGGCTACACCTTC.

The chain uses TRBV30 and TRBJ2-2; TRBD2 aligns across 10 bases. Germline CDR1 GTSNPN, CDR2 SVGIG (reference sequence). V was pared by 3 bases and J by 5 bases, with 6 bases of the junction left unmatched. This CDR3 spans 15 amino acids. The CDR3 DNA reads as TGTGCCTGGAGAGGGCTAGCGGGAGTTACCGGGGAGCTGTTTTTT. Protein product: CAWRGLAGVTGELFF. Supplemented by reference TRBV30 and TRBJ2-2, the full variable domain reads SQTIHQWPATLVQPVGSPLSLECTVEGTSNPNLYWYRQAAGRGLQLLFYSVGIGQISSEVPQNLSASRPQDRQFILSSKKLLLSDSGFYLCAWRGLAGVTGELFFGEGSRLTVL.

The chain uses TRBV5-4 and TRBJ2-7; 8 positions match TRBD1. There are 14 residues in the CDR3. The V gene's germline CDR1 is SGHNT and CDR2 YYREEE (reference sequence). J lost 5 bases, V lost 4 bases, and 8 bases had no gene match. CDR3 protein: CASSIRTGLDEQYF. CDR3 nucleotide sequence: TGTGCCAGCAGCATCCGGACAGGGCTCGACGAGCAGTACTTC.

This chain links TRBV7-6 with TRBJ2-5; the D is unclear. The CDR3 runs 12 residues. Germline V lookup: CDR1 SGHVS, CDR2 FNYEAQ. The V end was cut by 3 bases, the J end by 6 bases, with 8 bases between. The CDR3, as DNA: TGTGCCAGCAGCTTGGGCGTACAGACCCAGTACTTC. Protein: CASSLGVQTQYF. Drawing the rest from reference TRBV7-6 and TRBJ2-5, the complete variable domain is GAGVSQSPRYKVTKRGQDVALRCDPISGHVSLYWYRQALGQGPEFLTYFNYEAQQDKSGLPNDRFSAERPEGSISTLTIQRTEQRDSAMYRCASSLGVQTQYFGPGTRLLVL.

The CDR3 spells CASSQTSGRALVRTDTQYF. CDR3 nucleotides: TGTGCCAGCAGCCAGACCAGCGGGAGGGCCCTCGTCAGGACAGATACGCAGTATTTT. V gene TRBV14 combines with J gene TRBJ2-3, with 10 bases matching TRBD2. Trimming removed 3 bases from V and 3 bases from J; junction bases left unmatched: 15. The V gene's germline CDR1 is SGHDN and CDR2 FVKESK. The CDR3 spans 19 residues.

Here the CDR3 reads CASSLLADLTDTQYF. Here the CDR3 DNA reads TGCGCCAGCAGTCTACTAGCAGACCTCACAGATACGCAGTATTTT. The chain couples TRBV4-3 to TRBJ2-3, with D tentatively TRBD2 (6 bases). In germline, CDR1 is LGHNA, CDR2 YSLEER. The CDR3 has 15 residues. V lost 6 bases to trimming and J lost 2 bases, with 15 bases between them.

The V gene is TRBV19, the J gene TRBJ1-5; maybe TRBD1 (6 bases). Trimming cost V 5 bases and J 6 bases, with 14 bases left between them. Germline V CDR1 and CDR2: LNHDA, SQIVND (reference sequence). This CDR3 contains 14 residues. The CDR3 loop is CASSRRGAGQPQHF. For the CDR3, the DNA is TGTGCCAGTAGTCGGCGGGGGGCGGGTCAGCCCCAGCATTTT. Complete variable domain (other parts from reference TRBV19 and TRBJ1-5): DGGITQSPKYLFRKEGQNVTLSCEQNLNHDAMYWYRQDPGQGLRLIYYSQIVNDFQKGDIAEGYSVSREKKESFPLTVTSAQKNPTAFYLCASSRRGAGQPQHFGDGTRLSIL.

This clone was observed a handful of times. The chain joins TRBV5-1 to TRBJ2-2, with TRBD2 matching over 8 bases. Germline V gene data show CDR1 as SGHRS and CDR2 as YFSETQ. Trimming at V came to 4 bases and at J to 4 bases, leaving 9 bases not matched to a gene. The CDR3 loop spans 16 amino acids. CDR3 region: CASSPPGGLSTGELFF. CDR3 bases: TGCGCCAGCAGCCCCCCGGGGGGGCTGTCCACCGGGGAGCTGTTTTTT. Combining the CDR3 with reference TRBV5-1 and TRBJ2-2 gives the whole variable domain KAGVTQTPRYLIKTRGQQVTLSCSPISGHRSVSWYQQTPGQGLQFLFEYFSETQRNKGNFPGRFSGRQFSNSRSEMNVSTLELGDSALYLCASSPPGGLSTGELFFGEGSRLTVL.

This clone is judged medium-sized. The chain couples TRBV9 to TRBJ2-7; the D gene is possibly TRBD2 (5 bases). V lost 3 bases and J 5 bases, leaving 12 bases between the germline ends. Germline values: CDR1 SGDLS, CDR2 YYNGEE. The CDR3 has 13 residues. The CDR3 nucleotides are TGTGCCAGCAGCGAAATCTCCGGGGACGAGCAGTACTTC. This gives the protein CASSEISGDEQYF.

The CDR3 coding sequence is TGTGCCAGCAGCTTGGTGGTCCAGAGCTATGGCTACACCTTC. This translates into CASSLVVQSYGYTF. The rearrangement uses TRBV5-6 and TRBJ1-2; D gene unclear. With 0 bases removed from V and 4 bases from J, the gap between germline ends came to 10 bases. CDR1 is SGHDT and CDR2 is YYEEEE in the germline V gene. The length of the CDR3 is 14 residues.

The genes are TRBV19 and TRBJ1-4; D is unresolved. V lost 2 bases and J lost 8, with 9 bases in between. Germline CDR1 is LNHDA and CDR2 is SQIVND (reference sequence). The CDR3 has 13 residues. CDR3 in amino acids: CASSIFLGEKLFF. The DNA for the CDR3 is TGTGCCAGTAGTATATTTCTGGGAGAAAAACTGTTTTTT.

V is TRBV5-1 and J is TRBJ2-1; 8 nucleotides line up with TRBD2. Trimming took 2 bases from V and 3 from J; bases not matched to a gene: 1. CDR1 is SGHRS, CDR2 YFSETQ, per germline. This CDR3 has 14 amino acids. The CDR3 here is CASSFGTSYNEQFF. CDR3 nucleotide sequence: TGCGCCAGCAGCTTTGGGACTAGCTACAATGAGCAGTTCTTC.

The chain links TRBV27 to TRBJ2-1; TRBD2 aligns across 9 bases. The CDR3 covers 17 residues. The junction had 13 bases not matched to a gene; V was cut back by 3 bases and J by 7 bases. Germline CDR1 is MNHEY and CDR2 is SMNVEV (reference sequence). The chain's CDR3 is CASSLLAGDRFANEQFF. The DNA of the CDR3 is TGTGCCAGCAGTTTGTTAGCGGGAGACAGATTTGCGAATGAGCAGTTCTTC.

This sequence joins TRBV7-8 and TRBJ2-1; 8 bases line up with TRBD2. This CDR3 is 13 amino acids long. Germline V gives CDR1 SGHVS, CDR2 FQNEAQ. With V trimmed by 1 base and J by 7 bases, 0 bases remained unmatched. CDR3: CASSLVAGNEQFF. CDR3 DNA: TGTGCCAGCAGCTTAGTAGCGGGGAATGAGCAGTTCTTC.

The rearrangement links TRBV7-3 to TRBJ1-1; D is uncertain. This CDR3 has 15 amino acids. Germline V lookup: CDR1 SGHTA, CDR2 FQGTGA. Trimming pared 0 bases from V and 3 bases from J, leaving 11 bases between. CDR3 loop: CASSLTATAYTEAFF. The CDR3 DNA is TGTGCCAGCAGCTTAACAGCGACGGCGTACACTGAAGCTTTCTTT. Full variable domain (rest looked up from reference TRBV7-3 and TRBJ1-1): GAGVSQTPSNKVTEKGKYVELRCDPISGHTALYWYRQSLGQGPEFLIYFQGTGAADDSGLPNDRFFAVRPEGSVSTLKIQRTERGDSAVYLCASSLTATAYTEAFFGQGTRLTVV.

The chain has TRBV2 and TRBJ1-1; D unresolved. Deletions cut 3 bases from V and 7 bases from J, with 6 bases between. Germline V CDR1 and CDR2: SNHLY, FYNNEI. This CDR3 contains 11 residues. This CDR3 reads CASSDQVEAFF. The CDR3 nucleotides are TGTGCCAGCAGTGACCAGGTTGAAGCTTTCTTT. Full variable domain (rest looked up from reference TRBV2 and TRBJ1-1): EPEVTQTPSHQVTQMGQEVILRCVPISNHLYFYWYRQILGQKVEFLVSFYNNEISEKSEIFDDQFSVERPDGSNFTLKIRSTKLEDSAMYFCASSDQVEAFFGQGTRLTVV.

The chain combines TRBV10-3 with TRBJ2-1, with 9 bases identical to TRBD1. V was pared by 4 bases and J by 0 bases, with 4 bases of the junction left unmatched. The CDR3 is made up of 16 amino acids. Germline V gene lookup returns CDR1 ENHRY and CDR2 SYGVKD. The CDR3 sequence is CAISGGQGSSYNEQFF. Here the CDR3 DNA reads TGTGCCATCAGTGGCGGACAGGGGTCCTCCTACAATGAGCAGTTCTTC.

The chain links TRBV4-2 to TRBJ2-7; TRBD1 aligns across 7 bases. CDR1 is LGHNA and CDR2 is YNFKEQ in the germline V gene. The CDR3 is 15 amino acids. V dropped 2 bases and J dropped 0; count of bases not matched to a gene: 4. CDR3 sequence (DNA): TGTGCCAGCAGCCAATACTCAGGGGGCTCCTACGAGCAGTACTTC. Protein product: CASSQYSGGSYEQYF.

CDR3 sequence: CATSDPAGGNSYNEQFF. CDR3 coding DNA: TGTGCCACCAGTGACCCCGCGGGGGGGAACTCCTACAATGAGCAGTTCTTC. The chain couples TRBV24-1 to TRBJ2-1; TRBD2 aligns across 9 bases. Germline CDR1 and CDR2: KGHDR and SFDVKD. J lost 0 bases, V lost 4 bases, and 6 bases had no gene match. CDR3 length equals 17 residues.

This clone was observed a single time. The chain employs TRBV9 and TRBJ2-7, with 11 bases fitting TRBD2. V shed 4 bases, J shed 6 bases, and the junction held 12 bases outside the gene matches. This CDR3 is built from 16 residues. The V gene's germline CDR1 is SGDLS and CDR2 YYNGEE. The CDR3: CASSPGLAGGPLEQYF. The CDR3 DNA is TGTGCCAGCAGCCCGGGTTTAGCGGGGGGGCCTCTCGAGCAGTACTTC.

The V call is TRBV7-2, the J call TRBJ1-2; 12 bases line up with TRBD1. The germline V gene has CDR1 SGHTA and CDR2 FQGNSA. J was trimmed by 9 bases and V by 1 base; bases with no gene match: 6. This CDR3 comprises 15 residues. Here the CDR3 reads CASSLVGQGATSYTF. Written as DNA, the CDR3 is TGTGCCAGCAGCTTAGTGGGACAGGGGGCTACTAGCTACACCTTC.

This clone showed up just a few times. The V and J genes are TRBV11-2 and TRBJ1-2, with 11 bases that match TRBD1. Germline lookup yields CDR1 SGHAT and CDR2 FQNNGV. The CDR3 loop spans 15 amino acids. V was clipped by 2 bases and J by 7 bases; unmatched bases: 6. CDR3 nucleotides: TGTGCCAGCAGCTTAACCGGGGACAGGGGGAGTGGCTACACCTTC. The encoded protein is CASSLTGDRGSGYTF.

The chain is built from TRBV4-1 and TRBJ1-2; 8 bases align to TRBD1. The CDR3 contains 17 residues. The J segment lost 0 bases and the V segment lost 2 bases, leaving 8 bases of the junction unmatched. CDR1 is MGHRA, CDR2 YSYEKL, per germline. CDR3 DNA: TGCGCCAGCAGCCAACGACCGAAGACAGGGGCTAACTATGGCTACACCTTC. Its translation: CASSQRPKTGANYGYTF.

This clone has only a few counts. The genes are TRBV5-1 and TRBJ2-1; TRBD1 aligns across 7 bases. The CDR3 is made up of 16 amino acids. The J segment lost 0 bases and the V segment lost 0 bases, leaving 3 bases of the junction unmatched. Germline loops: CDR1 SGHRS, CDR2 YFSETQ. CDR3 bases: TGCGCCAGCAGCTTGGGTGGGGACAGCTCCTACAATGAGCAGTTCTTC. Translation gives CASSLGGDSSYNEQFF.

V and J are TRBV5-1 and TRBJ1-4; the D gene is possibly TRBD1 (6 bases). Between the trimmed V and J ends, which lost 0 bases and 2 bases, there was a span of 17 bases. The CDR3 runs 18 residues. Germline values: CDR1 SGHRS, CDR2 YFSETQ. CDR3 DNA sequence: TGCGCCAGCAGCTTGGGACTGACAGGCTGGAGTACTAATGAAAAACTGTTTTTT. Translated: CASSLGLTGWSTNEKLFF.

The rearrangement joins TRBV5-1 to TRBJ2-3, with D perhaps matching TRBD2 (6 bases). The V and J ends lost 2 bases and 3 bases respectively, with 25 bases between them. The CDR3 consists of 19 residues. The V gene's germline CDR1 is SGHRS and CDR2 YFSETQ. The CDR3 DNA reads TGCGCCAGCAGCTTTACGAGGCCCTTCTTATCCGCGGGGACAGATACGCAGTATTTT. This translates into CASSFTRPFLSAGTDTQYF.

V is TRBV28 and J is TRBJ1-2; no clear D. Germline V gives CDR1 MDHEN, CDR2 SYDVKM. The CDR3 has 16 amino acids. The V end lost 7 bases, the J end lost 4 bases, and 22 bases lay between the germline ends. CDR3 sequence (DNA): TGTGCCAGCATTCCCTTACGCACCTTCGTTAGCTATGGCTACACCTTC. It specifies CASIPLRTFVSYGYTF.